This T cell receptor (beta chain) stems from a study of beta chain features in type 1 diabetes. Study observations and caveats: For patients, the naive, central memory and Treg TCRB repertoires appeared more alike than for healthy donors.

This clone was observed a handful of times. Its antigen is not known. The authors reverse transcribed all of the isolated RNA, so sequencing captured expressed TCRB transcripts. Read counts averaged around 3.6 million for samples of naive, central memory and regulatory T cells. Using immunoSEQ multiplex PCR, the repertoire was profiled, and TCRdb retains in-frame clones only, with some absent. Altogether under 300,000 clones are present, 25% to 30% being singletons, with the ten largest covering approximately 4%. The sample comprised central memory CD4+ T cells from blood. The source of this sequence is a man under 40 in good health.

The CDR3 loop reads CASKNGNGANVLTF. CDR3 sequence (DNA): TGTGCCAGCAAAAATGGTAACGGGGCCAACGTCCTGACTTTC. The V gene is TRBV2, the J gene TRBJ2-6; D is unresolved. The CDR3 extends over 14 amino acids. Germline V gene lookup returns CDR1 SNHLY and CDR2 FYNNEI. V lost 7 bases and J lost 4, with 11 bases in between.